The sequence of this T cell receptor (beta chain) was determined in a study of monozygotic twins with inflammatory bowel disease. Germline CDR1 is SGHRS and CDR2 is YFSETQ. The CDR3 length is 13 residues. TCRdb re-called the 5' RACE reads; one entry per CDR3 protein, DNA not given. Recorded for this sample: more than 85,000 distinct CDR3 sequences. Sequencing was performed on blood. The chain links TRBV5-1 to TRBJ1-1. The sequence was collected from a human donor with ulcerative colitis or Crohn's disease, or a healthy co-twin of an affected twin (not recorded which). Here the CDR3 reads CASSLSANTEAFF.